The source of this T cell receptor (beta chain) is a study of OX40 agonist ivuxolimab in advanced cancers. The V end lost 0 bases, the J end lost 7 bases, and 21 bases lay between the germline ends. From germline, CDR1 is GTSNPN and CDR2 SVGIG (reference sequence). The CDR3 length is 16 residues. Produced via immunoSEQ multiplex PCR; TCRdb's table is partial and in-frame only. The table has about 95,000 clones, 75% to 90% seen once; the top ten hold approximately 0.35%. This TCR was sampled from an adult with an advanced solid tumor such as melanoma, head and neck, liver or kidney cancer. Sequenced here: CD4+ or CD8+ T cells sorted from blood, sampled in a trial of the OX40 agonist ivuxolimab. V is TRBV30 and J is TRBJ1-1; D is undetermined. The CDR3 region is CAWSVLARPEYNEAFF. For the CDR3, the DNA is TGTGCCTGGAGTGTACTCGCCAGACCAGAGTACAATGAAGCTTTCTTT.